This section outlines one T cell receptor beta chain sequence together with its context. The data are from a study of blood T cell repertoires in COVID-19. About the study: Samples of COVID-19 (acute and convalescent) were obtained from the United States, Italy and Spain.

Germline V gene lookup returns CDR1 SGDLS and CDR2 YYNGEE. The CDR3 has 12 residues. V was pared by 4 bases and J by 8 bases, with 12 bases between. Sequencing used immunoSEQ multiplex PCR; TCRdb keeps in-frame clones, though not all of them. The table lists some 15,000 clones, around four fifths of them singletons. This sequence originates from a man in his 70s with active or convalescent COVID-19. The chain is built from TRBV9 and TRBJ1-2; no firm D call. The sequenced material came from peripheral blood. The DNA of the CDR3 is TGTGCCAGCAGCCCTCTCGGGGTCGGCTACACCTTC. Translation gives CASSPLGVGYTF.